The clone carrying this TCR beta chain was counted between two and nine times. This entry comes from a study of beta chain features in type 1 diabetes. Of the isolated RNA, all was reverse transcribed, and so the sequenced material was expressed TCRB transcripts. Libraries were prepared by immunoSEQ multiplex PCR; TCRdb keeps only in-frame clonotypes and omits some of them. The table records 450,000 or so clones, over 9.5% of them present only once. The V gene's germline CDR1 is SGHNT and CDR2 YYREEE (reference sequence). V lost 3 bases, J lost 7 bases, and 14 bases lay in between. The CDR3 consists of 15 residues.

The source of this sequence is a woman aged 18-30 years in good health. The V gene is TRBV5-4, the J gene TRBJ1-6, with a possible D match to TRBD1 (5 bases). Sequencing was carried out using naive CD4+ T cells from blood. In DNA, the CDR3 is TGTGCCAGCAGCTCCCGCGCGGGGGACAATTCACCCCTCCACTTT. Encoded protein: CASSSRAGDNSPLHF.